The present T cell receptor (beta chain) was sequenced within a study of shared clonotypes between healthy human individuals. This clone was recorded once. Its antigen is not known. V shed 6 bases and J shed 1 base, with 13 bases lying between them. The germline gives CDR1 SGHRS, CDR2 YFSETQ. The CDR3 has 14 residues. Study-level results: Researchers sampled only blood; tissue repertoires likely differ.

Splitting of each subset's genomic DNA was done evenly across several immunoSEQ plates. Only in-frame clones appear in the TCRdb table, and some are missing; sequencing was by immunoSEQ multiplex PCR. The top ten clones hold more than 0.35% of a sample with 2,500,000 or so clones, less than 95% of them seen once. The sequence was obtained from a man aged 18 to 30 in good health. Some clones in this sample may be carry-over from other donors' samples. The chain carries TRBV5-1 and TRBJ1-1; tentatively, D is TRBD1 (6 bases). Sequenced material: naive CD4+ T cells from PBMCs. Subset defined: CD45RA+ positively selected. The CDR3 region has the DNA TGCGCCAGCAACCCCGGACAGAAGAACACTGAAGCTTTCTTT. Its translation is CASNPGQKNTEAFF. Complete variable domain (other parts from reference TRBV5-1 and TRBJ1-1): KAGVTQTPRYLIKTRGQQVTLSCSPISGHRSVSWYQQTPGQGLQFLFEYFSETQRNKGNFPGRFSGRQFSNSRSEMNVSTLELGDSALYLCASNPGQKNTEAFFGQGTRLTVV.